This T cell receptor (beta chain) stems from a study of regulatory T cells in long-lasting Graves disease. Study context: Positive TSH receptor antibodies alongside over 5 years of antithyroid drugs were what marked Graves' disease as persistent.

Noted time point: persistent/refractory GD, antithyroid drugs over 5 years with positive TRAb. From RNA extracted from PBMCs, the TCR library was made. Roughly 10-milliliter peripheral blood samples went into EDTA tubes. To make TCR beta libraries, researchers used iRepertoire HTBI primers and Arm-PCR of CDR3 regions. Authors' processing steps: Across the samples, identification revealed around 65 TRBV and over 12 TRBJ segments. Each CDR3 protein is one row after TCRdb ran MiXCR on the multiplex PCR reads. Here the V and J calls rest on TCRdb's processing, not on the authors' analysis. The sample carries 300,000 to 500,000 distinct CDR3 sequences, around 20% recorded once. This clonotype was recorded at least ten times. This CDR3 has 12 amino acids. From germline, CDR1 is MNHNS and CDR2 SASEGT. V lost 5 bases and J lost 4, with 6 bases in between.

The chain links TRBV6-1 to TRBJ1-5; no reliable D call. The receptor was derived from a female donor with Graves disease. The sequencing here drew on peripheral blood mononuclear cells (PBMCs), taken when the disease was refractory, from a patient treated with antithyroid drugs. Written as DNA, the CDR3 is TGTGCCAGCAGTATACAGAATCAGCCCCAGCATTTT. Protein: CASSIQNQPQHF.